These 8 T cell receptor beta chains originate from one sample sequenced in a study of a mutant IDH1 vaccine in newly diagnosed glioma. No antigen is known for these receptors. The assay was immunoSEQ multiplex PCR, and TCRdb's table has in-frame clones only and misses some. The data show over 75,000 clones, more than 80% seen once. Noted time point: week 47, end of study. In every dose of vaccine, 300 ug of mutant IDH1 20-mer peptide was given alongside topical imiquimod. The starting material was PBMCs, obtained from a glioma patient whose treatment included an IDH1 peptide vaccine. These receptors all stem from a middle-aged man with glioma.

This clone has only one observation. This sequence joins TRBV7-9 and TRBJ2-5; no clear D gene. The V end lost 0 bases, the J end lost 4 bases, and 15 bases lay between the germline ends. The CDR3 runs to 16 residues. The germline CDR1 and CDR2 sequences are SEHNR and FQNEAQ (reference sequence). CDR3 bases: TGTGCCAGCAGCTTAGCAGAGTTGACCAGACGAGAGACCCAGTACTTC. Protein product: CASSLAELTRRETQYF.

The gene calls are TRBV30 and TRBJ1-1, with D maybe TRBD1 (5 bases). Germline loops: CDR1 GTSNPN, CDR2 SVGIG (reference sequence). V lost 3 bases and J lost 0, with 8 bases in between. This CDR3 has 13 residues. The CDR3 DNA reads TGTGCCTGGAGGGGGGGGATGAACACTGAAGCTTTCTTT. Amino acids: CAWRGGMNTEAFF.

CDR3 sequence reads: CASIITGNQPQHF. For the CDR3, the DNA is TGTGCCAGCATAATCACGGGCAATCAGCCCCAGCATTTT. The rearrangement links TRBV6-5 to TRBJ1-5; D unresolved. CDR3 length: 13 residues. The V gene's germline CDR1 is MNHEY and CDR2 SVGAGI. V was shortened by 7 bases and J by 2 bases, with 9 bases between the two germline ends.

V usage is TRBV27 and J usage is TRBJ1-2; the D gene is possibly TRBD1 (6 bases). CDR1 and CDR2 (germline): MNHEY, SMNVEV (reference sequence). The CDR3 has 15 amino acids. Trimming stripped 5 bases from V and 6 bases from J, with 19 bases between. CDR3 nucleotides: TGTGCCAGCAGTGCGTTTCGGGGGGCTGTCAATGGCTACACCTTC. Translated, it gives CASSAFRGAVNGYTF.

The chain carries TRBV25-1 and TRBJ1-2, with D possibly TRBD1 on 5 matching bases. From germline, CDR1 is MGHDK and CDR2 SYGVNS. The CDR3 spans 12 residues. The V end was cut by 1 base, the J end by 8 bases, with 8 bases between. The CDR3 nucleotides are TGTGCCAGCAGTGAATTTGGGGGAGGCTACACCTTC. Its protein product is CASSEFGGGYTF.

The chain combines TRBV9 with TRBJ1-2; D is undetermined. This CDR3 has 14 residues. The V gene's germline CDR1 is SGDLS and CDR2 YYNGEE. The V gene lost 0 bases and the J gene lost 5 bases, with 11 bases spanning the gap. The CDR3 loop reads CASSVGGVSYGYTF. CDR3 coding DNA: TGTGCCAGCAGCGTAGGTGGGGTTTCGTATGGCTACACCTTC.

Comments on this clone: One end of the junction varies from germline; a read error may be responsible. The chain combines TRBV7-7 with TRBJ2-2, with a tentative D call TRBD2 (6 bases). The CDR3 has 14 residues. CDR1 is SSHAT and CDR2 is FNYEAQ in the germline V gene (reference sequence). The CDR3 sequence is CASSVAAQAGELFF. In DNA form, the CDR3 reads TGTGCTAGCAGCGTAGCGGCCCAGGCCGGGGAGCTGTTTTTT.

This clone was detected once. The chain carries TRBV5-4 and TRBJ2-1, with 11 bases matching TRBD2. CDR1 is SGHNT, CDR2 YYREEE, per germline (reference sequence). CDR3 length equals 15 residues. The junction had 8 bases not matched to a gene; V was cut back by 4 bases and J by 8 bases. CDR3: CASSGLAGGRDEQFF. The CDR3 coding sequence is TGTGCCAGCAGCGGATTAGCGGGGGGGCGGGATGAGCAGTTCTTC.